The present entry profiles one T cell receptor (beta chain) with its context. Its matching antigen is unknown. CDR3 length: 16 amino acids. Germline V CDR1 and CDR2: MDHEN, SYDVKM. V was trimmed by 5 bases and J by 6 bases, leaving 20 bases between them. Measured with immunoSEQ multiplex PCR; TCRdb has only the in-frame clones, and not every one. The sample records roughly 120,000 clones, 92% being singletons. These data come from a study of T cell responses to AZD1222 COVID-19 vaccine. Points from the study as a whole: AZD1222 recipients seropositive at baseline numbered only 6 or 7. Close to half of all spike-specific TCRs reportedly target regions of the variants that are unmutated. There were mostly white British donors and more females than males, and clonal diversity was possibly underestimated.

J is TRBJ2-1 and V is TRBV28; tentatively, D is TRBD1 (6 bases). The sample in question was peripheral blood, obtained 28 days after the second AZD1222 dose. This receptor was taken from an adult who received the AZD1222 COVID-19 vaccine. The CDR3 DNA reads TGTGCCAGCAGTGCAGGGGAGTTAACGGTCCTCAATGAGCAGTTCTTC. Translated: CASSAGELTVLNEQFF.